This TCR beta chain appears in the sequencing data of a study of T-cell reconstitution after alpha-beta-depleted transplantation in children. This clonotype came up many times. CDR1 and CDR2 from the germline V gene are SGHDT and YYEEEE. The CDR3 contains 15 residues. Deletions cut 4 bases from V and 0 bases from J, with 13 bases between. Preparation of the TCRbeta library used unique molecular identifiers. MiXCR, run by TCRdb on the PCR reads, gives a single entry per CDR3 protein. The sample has around 700,000 distinct CDR3 sequences, about an eighth seen once. This specimen consisted of PBMCs, obtained before TCRalphabeta/CD19-depleted stem cell transplant. The TCR was taken from a girl aged 2 to 9 with congenital amegakaryocytic thrombocytopenia, due to receive a stem cell transplant. V and J are TRBV5-6 and TRBJ2-5; weak D call: TRBD1 (5 bases). CDR3 loop: CASSGLGADQETQYF. The DNA of the CDR3 is TGTGCCAGCAGCGGTCTAGGGGCAGACCAAGAGACCCAGTACTTC.